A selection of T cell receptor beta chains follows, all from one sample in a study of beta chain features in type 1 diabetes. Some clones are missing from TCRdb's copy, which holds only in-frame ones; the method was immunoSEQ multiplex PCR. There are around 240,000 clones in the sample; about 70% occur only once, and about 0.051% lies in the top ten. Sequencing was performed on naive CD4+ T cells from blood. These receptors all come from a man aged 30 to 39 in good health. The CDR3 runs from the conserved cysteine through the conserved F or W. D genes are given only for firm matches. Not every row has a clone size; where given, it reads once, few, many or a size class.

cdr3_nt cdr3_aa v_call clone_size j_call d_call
TGTGCCAGCAGCTTAGTGATTGCATACAATGAGCAGTTCTTC CASSLVIAYNEQFF TRBV7-2 . TRBJ2-1 .
TGTGCCAGCAGTTATACTAGCGGATACACAGATACGCAGTATTTT CASSYTSGYTDTQYF TRBV6-5 . TRBJ2-3 TRBD2
TGTGCCTGGAGTGGATCCAACGAGCCCCAGCATTTT CAWSGSNEPQHF TRBV30 once TRBJ1-5 .
TGTGCCAGCAGTTTAAAGGGCCGAGGGCTTAGCTACTCTAGCACAGATACGCAGTATTTT CASSLKGRGLSYSSTDTQYF TRBV27 . TRBJ2-3 .
TGTGCCTGGAGTGTGGGGGCCGGTGATCAGCCCCAGCATTTT CAWSVGAGDQPQHF TRBV30 . TRBJ1-5 .
TGTGCCACCAGCAGAGACCCTGGAAACACCATATATTTT CATSRDPGNTIYF TRBV15 few TRBJ1-3 .
TGCAGCGTTGAAATCGAGCGGGGCCCCTACGAGCAGTACTTC CSVEIERGPYEQYF TRBV29-1 . TRBJ2-7 TRBD2
TGTGCCATCAGTGAGTCGGCCCGACAGAGATCCTACGAGCAGTACTTC CAISESARQRSYEQYF TRBV10-3 . TRBJ2-7 .
TGTGCCAGCAGCTGGGGACTAGCAGAGACCCAGTACTTC CASSWGLAETQYF TRBV7-8 . TRBJ2-5 TRBD2
TGTGCCAGCAGCGCATACAGGGGAAGGTACGAGACCCAGTACTTC CASSAYRGRYETQYF TRBV5-6 once TRBJ2-5 TRBD1
TGTGCCAGCAGTGAAAGCAGTCATCAGCCCCAGCATTTT CASSESSHQPQHF TRBV2 . TRBJ1-5 .
TGCAGTGCTACCGACAGGGCAACGCAGTATTTT CSATDRATQYF TRBV20-1 . TRBJ2-3 TRBD1
TGCGCCAGCAGCCAGGGGCTGGTTGAGGGCTATGAGCAGTTCTTC CASSQGLVEGYEQFF TRBV4-3 few TRBJ2-1 .
TGTGCCAGTAGTACGCGACCGTCCAGCACAGATACGCAGTATTTT CASSTRPSSTDTQYF TRBV19 . TRBJ2-3 .
TGTGCCAGCAGGTCGGGACAGACTAACACCGGGGAGCTGTTTTTT CASRSGQTNTGELFF TRBV2 . TRBJ2-2 TRBD1
TGTGCCAGCAGCTGGCCGGACAGATTAAATTCACCCCTCCACTTT CASSWPDRLNSPLHF TRBV7-2 . TRBJ1-6 .
TGTGCCTGGAGTGTACAGGCAGGGGCCCAAGAGACCCAGTACTTC CAWSVQAGAQETQYF TRBV30 . TRBJ2-5 .
TGCAGCGTTGTAGGGCAGTCGAAAAACATTCAGTACTTC CSVVGQSKNIQYF TRBV29-1 . TRBJ2-4 .
TGTGCCAGCAGCCTCAGGACAGGTAGCCATGAGCAGTTCTTC CASSLRTGSHEQFF TRBV7-2 . TRBJ2-1 TRBD1
TGCAGCACGAAAGCTTTAGCGGATACGCAGTATTTT CSTKALADTQYF TRBV29-1 . TRBJ2-3 .
TGTGCCATCAGGACAACTAGCGGGAGTACAGATACGCAGTATTTT CAIRTTSGSTDTQYF TRBV10-3 . TRBJ2-3 TRBD2
TGTGCCTGGAGTGCCGGCGGGGCCTCCATGGTAGGCGGGGAGCTGTTTTTT CAWSAGGASMVGGELFF TRBV30 . TRBJ2-2 .
TGTGCCAGCAGCGATAGAGGGGTTGATGTGGATACGCAGTATTTT CASSDRGVDVDTQYF TRBV9 . TRBJ2-3 .
TGCAGCGTGGCCTTTCGGGAAGCGTTGTACAATGAGCAGTTCTTC CSVAFREALYNEQFF TRBV29-1 . TRBJ2-1 .
TGTGCCAGCAGCTTAATTAGGACAAAGCTCCATTTC CASSLIRTKLHF TRBV11-2 once TRBJ2-7 .
TGTGCCTGGAGGGGACAGGCATATGACGAGCAGTACTTC CAWRGQAYDEQYF TRBV30 few TRBJ2-7 TRBD1
TGCGCCAGCAGCCAAGATGGGGGGATAGGTTACGAGCAGTACTTC CASSQDGGIGYEQYF TRBV4-3 . TRBJ2-7 .
TGCGCCAGCAGCGTCACTAGCGGGAGGGAGACCCAGTACTTC CASSVTSGRETQYF TRBV4-3 few TRBJ2-5 TRBD2
TGTGCCAGCAGAGAGCTTTCCAAACTTGAGCAGTACTTC CASRELSKLEQYF TRBV11-1 once TRBJ2-7 .
TGTGCCAGCAGCCGTAAGCGGGAGGGATCTTACGAGCAGTACTTC CASSRKREGSYEQYF TRBV5-4 . TRBJ2-7 TRBD2
TGTGCCAGCAGTTTTCGCGGGTACAATGAGCAGTTCTTC CASSFRGYNEQFF TRBV11-2 . TRBJ2-1 .
TGTGCCAGCTCACCACTGCCACAGGTCGAGACCCAGTACTTC CASSPLPQVETQYF TRBV18 . TRBJ2-5 .
TGTGCCAGCAGTTACCGCGAGAGGTATCCATACAATGAGCAGTTCTTC CASSYRERYPYNEQFF TRBV6-5 few TRBJ2-1 .
TGTGCCTGGAGTGTAATCTGGGCACGCTATGGCTACACCTTC CAWSVIWARYGYTF TRBV30 . TRBJ1-2 .
TGTGCCAGCTCTCTACAGGGGACAGATGGCTACACCTTC CASSLQGTDGYTF TRBV2 . TRBJ1-2 TRBD1
TGTGCCTGGAGTGCCGGACAGCTGAACACTGAAGCTTTCTTT CAWSAGQLNTEAFF TRBV30 . TRBJ1-1 .
TGCAGCGTGGGACACATACAGAACATTCAGTACTTC CSVGHIQNIQYF TRBV29-1 . TRBJ2-4 .
TGTGCCAGCAGCTTAGGGACTCTCTCCTACAATGAGCAGTTCTTC CASSLGTLSYNEQFF TRBV7-9 few TRBJ2-1 .
TGTGCCTGGGCAGGGTTTTTCTACAATGAGCAGTTCTTC CAWAGFFYNEQFF TRBV30 . TRBJ2-1 .
TGTGCCAGCAGTGAGCCGGGACAGAAGAACACTGAAGCTTTCTTT CASSEPGQKNTEAFF TRBV25-1 once TRBJ1-1 TRBD1
TGTGCCAGCAGCAAGGACAGGGACAATGAGCAGTTCTTC CASSKDRDNEQFF TRBV5-6 . TRBJ2-1 TRBD1
TGTGCCAGCAGCAACGATGGTACGCAGTATTTT CASSNDGTQYF TRBV6-5 . TRBJ2-3 .
TGTGCCTGGAGCGCGGACAGGTTCGTCACTGAAGCTTTCTTT CAWSADRFVTEAFF TRBV30 . TRBJ1-1 TRBD1
TGTGCCTGGAGTGTGTACAATGAGCAGTTCTTC CAWSVYNEQFF TRBV30 . TRBJ2-1 .
TGCGCCAGCAGCCGCAAACTTAGCACAGATACGCAGTATTTT CASSRKLSTDTQYF TRBV4-3 . TRBJ2-3 .
TGTGCCAGCAGCGTAGAAGAGACCCAGTACTTC CASSVEETQYF TRBV9 once TRBJ2-5 .
TGCGCCAGCAGGTTACAAAGCTCTGGGGCCAACGTCCTGACTTTC CASRLQSSGANVLTF TRBV5-1 . TRBJ2-6 .
TGTGCCATCAGTGAGAGCGGGGGGGCTGAAGAGACCCAGTACTTC CAISESGGAEETQYF TRBV10-3 . TRBJ2-5 TRBD2
TGCTCCGGCGGCGGGAGGGCCTCCTACGAGCAGTACTTC CSGGGRASYEQYF TRBV29-1 few TRBJ2-7 TRBD2
TGTGCCAGCTCACCCCAGGGGACCGCTTACAATGAGCAGTTCTTC CASSPQGTAYNEQFF TRBV18 . TRBJ2-1 .
TGTGCCAGCACGGGGGACAGGAACACTGAAGCTTTCTTT CASTGDRNTEAFF TRBV9 . TRBJ1-1 TRBD1
TGTGCCTGGAGTCGCACAGGGGCGGTTGAAAAACTGTTTTTT CAWSRTGAVEKLFF TRBV30 . TRBJ1-4 TRBD1
TGTGCCAGCTCACCTCAGGGCGAGGGCTACACCTTC CASSPQGEGYTF TRBV18 . TRBJ1-2 .
TGTGCCATCGATGGACAGATGAACTCCTACGAGCAGTACTTC CAIDGQMNSYEQYF TRBV7-9 . TRBJ2-7 .
TGTGCCAGCTCACCAGACGGGATATGGCCCCAGCATTTT CASSPDGIWPQHF TRBV18 few TRBJ1-5 .
TGTGCCTGGAGTCTCACGTTGGTCGTCGGCGATGGCTACACCTTC CAWSLTLVVGDGYTF TRBV30 . TRBJ1-2 .